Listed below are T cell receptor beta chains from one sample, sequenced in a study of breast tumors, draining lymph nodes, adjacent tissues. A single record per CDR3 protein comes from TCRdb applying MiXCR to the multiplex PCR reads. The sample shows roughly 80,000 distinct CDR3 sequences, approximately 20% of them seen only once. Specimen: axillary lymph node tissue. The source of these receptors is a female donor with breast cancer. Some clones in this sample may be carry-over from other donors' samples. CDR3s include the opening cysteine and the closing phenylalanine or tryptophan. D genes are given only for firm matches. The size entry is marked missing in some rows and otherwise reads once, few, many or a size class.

cdr3_nt: TGCGCCAGCACCCCGAGCGGGAGCACGTACAATGAGCAGTTCTTC
cdr3_aa: CASTPSGSTYNEQFF
j_call: TRBJ2-1
cdr3_length: 15
clone_size: many
d_call: TRBD2
v_call: TRBV5-1

cdr3_nt: TGTGCCAGCAGCACCTCACCGACTAGCGGGAGCTCCTACAATGAGCAGTTCTTC
cdr3_aa: CASSTSPTSGSSYNEQFF
j_call: TRBJ2-1
cdr3_length: 18
clone_size: many
d_call: TRBD2
v_call: TRBV9

cdr3_nt: TGTGCCAGCAGACAGGGGGAGGACGGCTACACCTTC
cdr3_aa: CASRQGEDGYTF
j_call: TRBJ1-2
cdr3_length: 12
clone_size: many
d_call: TRBD1
v_call: TRBV12-3/TRBV12-4

cdr3_nt: TGTGCCAGCAGCCAAGATCTCTGGGAGACCCAGTACTTC
cdr3_aa: CASSQDLWETQYF
j_call: TRBJ2-5
cdr3_length: 13
clone_size: many
d_call: NA
v_call: TRBV4-2

cdr3_nt: TGTGCCAGCAGCTTAATGACTAGCGGGAGGCCCAGGCAGTTCTTC
cdr3_aa: CASSLMTSGRPRQFF
j_call: TRBJ2-1
cdr3_length: 15
clone_size: many
d_call: TRBD2
v_call: TRBV7-9

cdr3_nt: TGCAGTGCTAGAGATCTACAGGGGCTCGAGCAGTACTTC
cdr3_aa: CSARDLQGLEQYF
j_call: TRBJ2-7
cdr3_length: 13
clone_size: many
d_call: TRBD1
v_call: TRBV20-1

cdr3_nt: TGTGCCAGCAGCTTAGCGATGGGGGTAAATCAGCCCCAGCATTTT
cdr3_aa: CASSLAMGVNQPQHF
j_call: TRBJ1-5
cdr3_length: 15
clone_size: many
d_call: NA
v_call: TRBV7-2

cdr3_nt: TGTGCCACTAAGGGACTAGCGGGGGTCTACGAGCAGTACTTC
cdr3_aa: CATKGLAGVYEQYF
j_call: TRBJ2-7
cdr3_length: 14
clone_size: NA
d_call: TRBD2
v_call: TRBV28

cdr3_nt: TGTGCCAGCTCACCACCGGGGACAGATACGCAGTATTTT
cdr3_aa: CASSPPGTDTQYF
j_call: TRBJ2-3
cdr3_length: 13
clone_size: NA
d_call: NA
v_call: TRBV18

cdr3_nt: TGTGCCAGCAGTCCCAAGGACTCTAACTATGGCTACACCTTC
cdr3_aa: CASSPKDSNYGYTF
j_call: TRBJ1-2
cdr3_length: 14
clone_size: few
d_call: NA
v_call: TRBV27

cdr3_nt: TGTGCCAGCAGCCCACGGTTAGCGGGAGTCGGGGAGCTGTTTTTT
cdr3_aa: CASSPRLAGVGELFF
j_call: TRBJ2-2
cdr3_length: 15
clone_size: many
d_call: TRBD2
v_call: TRBV7-9

cdr3_nt: TGTGCCAGCAGTTTAGCCACAGGGGACTCACCCCTCCACTTT
cdr3_aa: CASSLATGDSPLHF
j_call: TRBJ1-6
cdr3_length: 14
clone_size: many
d_call: TRBD1
v_call: TRBV12-3/TRBV12-4

cdr3_nt: TGTGCCAGTAGTGATACAGGGGGCGTAACAGATACGCAGTATTTT
cdr3_aa: CASSDTGGVTDTQYF
j_call: TRBJ2-3
cdr3_length: 15
clone_size: many
d_call: TRBD1
v_call: TRBV19

cdr3_nt: TGTGCCAGCAGTGGGGGCGCAGATACGCAGTATTTT
cdr3_aa: CASSGGADTQYF
j_call: TRBJ2-3
cdr3_length: 12
clone_size: NA
d_call: NA
v_call: TRBV2

cdr3_nt: TGTGCCAGCAGCTTTTTTCGTGGCGAGCAGTACTTC
cdr3_aa: CASSFFRGEQYF
j_call: TRBJ2-7
cdr3_length: 12
clone_size: many
d_call: NA
v_call: TRBV7-9

cdr3_nt: TGTGCCAGCAGTGTAGGGACTAGCGGGAGAAGCGAGCAGTACTTC
cdr3_aa: CASSVGTSGRSEQYF
j_call: TRBJ2-7
cdr3_length: 15
clone_size: many
d_call: TRBD2
v_call: TRBV6-1

cdr3_nt: TGTGCCAGCAGCCCCGGACTGGGGGGGACTAGCGGGAGTAAGACCGTTGAGCAGTTCTTC
cdr3_aa: CASSPGLGGTSGSKTVEQFF
j_call: TRBJ2-1
cdr3_length: 20
clone_size: many
d_call: TRBD2
v_call: TRBV7-9

cdr3_nt: TGTGCCAGCAGTTCCGATGGCGGGGAGCTGTTTTTT
cdr3_aa: CASSSDGGELFF
j_call: TRBJ2-2
cdr3_length: 12
clone_size: many
d_call: NA
v_call: TRBV7-8

cdr3_nt: TGTGCCTGGGGGGGGACTACTACAGATACGCAGTATTTT
cdr3_aa: CAWGGTTTDTQYF
j_call: TRBJ2-3
cdr3_length: 13
clone_size: NA
d_call: TRBD2
v_call: TRBV30

cdr3_nt: TGTGCCACCACGGACAGCCCTAGCACAGATACGCAGTATTTT
cdr3_aa: CATTDSPSTDTQYF
j_call: TRBJ2-3
cdr3_length: 14
clone_size: many
d_call: NA
v_call: TRBV19

cdr3_nt: TGTGCCAGCAGCCCGGTTTCGGGGAACACTGAAGCTTTCTTT
cdr3_aa: CASSPVSGNTEAFF
j_call: TRBJ1-1
cdr3_length: 14
clone_size: NA
d_call: NA
v_call: TRBV7-6

cdr3_nt: TGTGCCAGCAGCCAAGAAAGGACAGGGTCGGGCGGGGAGCTGTTTTTT
cdr3_aa: CASSQERTGSGGELFF
j_call: TRBJ2-2
cdr3_length: 16
clone_size: NA
d_call: TRBD1
v_call: TRBV3-1

cdr3_nt: TGTGCCAGCAGGGAGTCCTTTGGGGCCAACGTCCTGACTTTC
cdr3_aa: CASRESFGANVLTF
j_call: TRBJ2-6
cdr3_length: 14
clone_size: few
d_call: NA
v_call: TRBV6-1

cdr3_nt: TGCAGTGCTAGAGATCTCCGGGGGCTAGCGGGAGTTGGGGCATACGAGCAGTACTTC
cdr3_aa: CSARDLRGLAGVGAYEQYF
j_call: TRBJ2-7
cdr3_length: 19
clone_size: many
d_call: TRBD2
v_call: TRBV20-1

cdr3_nt: TGCAGTGCTAGAGATTACGGGACAGACTATGGCTACACCTTC
cdr3_aa: CSARDYGTDYGYTF
j_call: TRBJ1-2
cdr3_length: 14
clone_size: many
d_call: TRBD1
v_call: TRBV20-1

cdr3_nt: TGTGCCAGCAGCGCAACATTGACTAGCGGAGGTCAAGAGACCCAGTACTTC
cdr3_aa: CASSATLTSGGQETQYF
j_call: TRBJ2-5
cdr3_length: 17
clone_size: many
d_call: TRBD2
v_call: TRBV7-2

cdr3_nt: TGTGCCAGCAGTTCGGACCCGAACACCGGGGAGCTGTTTTTT
cdr3_aa: CASSSDPNTGELFF
j_call: TRBJ2-2
cdr3_length: 14
clone_size: few
d_call: NA
v_call: TRBV27

cdr3_nt: TGTGCCAGCTCGACTCCCAGCACAGATACGCAGTATTTT
cdr3_aa: CASSTPSTDTQYF
j_call: TRBJ2-3
cdr3_length: 13
clone_size: few
d_call: NA
v_call: TRBV28

cdr3_nt: TGTGCCAGCAGCTTTGTTGGGACGGCCACCTACGAGCAGTACTTC
cdr3_aa: CASSFVGTATYEQYF
j_call: TRBJ2-7
cdr3_length: 15
clone_size: many
d_call: NA
v_call: TRBV5-6

cdr3_nt: TGCGCCAGCAGCTCACTAGCGGGAGCACACGAGCAGTACTTC
cdr3_aa: CASSSLAGAHEQYF
j_call: TRBJ2-7
cdr3_length: 14
clone_size: many
d_call: TRBD2
v_call: TRBV5-1

cdr3_nt: TGCAGTGCTGTTGTGACTAGCGGTTACCAAGAGACCCAGTACTTC
cdr3_aa: CSAVVTSGYQETQYF
j_call: TRBJ2-5
cdr3_length: 15
clone_size: many
d_call: TRBD2
v_call: TRBV20-1

cdr3_nt: TGCGCCAGCAGCCTGGGACTAGCGGGAGGGCGTCTTGAGACCCAGTACTTC
cdr3_aa: CASSLGLAGGRLETQYF
j_call: TRBJ2-5
cdr3_length: 17
clone_size: many
d_call: TRBD2
v_call: TRBV5-1

cdr3_nt: TGCAGTGCTAGAGAGGGCCGCCACCACTACGAGCAGTACTTC
cdr3_aa: CSAREGRHHYEQYF
j_call: TRBJ2-7
cdr3_length: 14
clone_size: many
d_call: NA
v_call: TRBV20-1

cdr3_nt: TGTGCCAGCAGCTTCGTAGGCGATGAGCAGTTCTTC
cdr3_aa: CASSFVGDEQFF
j_call: TRBJ2-1
cdr3_length: 12
clone_size: many
d_call: NA
v_call: TRBV11-1

cdr3_nt: TGTGCCAGCAGTTACCGGGACCTCGCGCCCAATTCACCCCTCCACTTT
cdr3_aa: CASSYRDLAPNSPLHF
j_call: TRBJ1-6
cdr3_length: 16
clone_size: many
d_call: NA
v_call: TRBV6-2/TRBV6-3

cdr3_nt: TGTGCCAGCAGTTTGACTAGCGGGAGGGGCACAGATACGCAGTATTTT
cdr3_aa: CASSLTSGRGTDTQYF
j_call: TRBJ2-3
cdr3_length: 16
clone_size: NA
d_call: TRBD2
v_call: TRBV12-3/TRBV12-4

cdr3_nt: TGCGCCAGCAGCCTACAGGGAAGCGGAAACATTCAGTACTTC
cdr3_aa: CASSLQGSGNIQYF
j_call: TRBJ2-4
cdr3_length: 14
clone_size: NA
d_call: NA
v_call: TRBV4-1

cdr3_nt: TGCGCCAGCAGCAGAGGGGACAGGAACTACGAGCAGTACTTC
cdr3_aa: CASSRGDRNYEQYF
j_call: TRBJ2-7
cdr3_length: 14
clone_size: many
d_call: TRBD1
v_call: TRBV5-1

cdr3_nt: TGTGCCAGCGGGTCTTCGGAGCCCGGTATGGATGGCTACACCTTC
cdr3_aa: CASGSSEPGMDGYTF
j_call: TRBJ1-2
cdr3_length: 15
clone_size: NA
d_call: NA
v_call: TRBV28

cdr3_nt: TGCGCCAGCAGCTTGACAGGGAGTTCTGGAAACACCATATATTTT
cdr3_aa: CASSLTGSSGNTIYF
j_call: TRBJ1-3
cdr3_length: 15
clone_size: many
d_call: NA
v_call: TRBV5-1

cdr3_nt: TGTGCCAGCAGCCCGGTAGAGCTTCCCGGAAACACCATATATTTT
cdr3_aa: CASSPVELPGNTIYF
j_call: TRBJ1-3
cdr3_length: 15
clone_size: many
d_call: NA
v_call: TRBV7-8

cdr3_nt: TGCAGTGCTAGAGATTGGGAGGGGAGGGGGTATAATTCACCCCTCCACTTT
cdr3_aa: CSARDWEGRGYNSPLHF
j_call: TRBJ1-6
cdr3_length: 17
clone_size: many
d_call: NA
v_call: TRBV20-1

cdr3_nt: TGTGCCAGCAGTGAGTATCGTTTGGTTGGGGCCAACGTCCTGACTTTC
cdr3_aa: CASSEYRLVGANVLTF
j_call: TRBJ2-6
cdr3_length: 16
clone_size: few
d_call: NA
v_call: TRBV6-1

cdr3_nt: TGTGCCAGCAGCGCCGGGACTAGCGGGAGCAAGACAGATACGCAGTATTTT
cdr3_aa: CASSAGTSGSKTDTQYF
j_call: TRBJ2-3
cdr3_length: 17
clone_size: many
d_call: TRBD2
v_call: TRBV9

cdr3_nt: TGTGCCAGCAGCTTGGGGCAGAGCCACGACCTCTCTGGAAACACCATATATTTT
cdr3_aa: CASSLGQSHDLSGNTIYF
j_call: TRBJ1-3
cdr3_length: 18
clone_size: many
d_call: NA
v_call: TRBV5-8

cdr3_nt: TGTGCTAGCAGTTACGGGGGTGAGCGGGTCTACGAGCAGTACTTC
cdr3_aa: CASSYGGERVYEQYF
j_call: TRBJ2-7
cdr3_length: 15
clone_size: many
d_call: NA
v_call: TRBV6-6

cdr3_nt: TGCAGTGCTAGAGATTTGAAGGGGGCGGGGGGCTACACCTTC
cdr3_aa: CSARDLKGAGGYTF
j_call: TRBJ1-2
cdr3_length: 14
clone_size: many
d_call: TRBD1
v_call: TRBV20-1

cdr3_nt: TGCGCCAGCAGCTTTGGGACTAGCGGGAGGGCCAGAGATACGCAGTATTTT
cdr3_aa: CASSFGTSGRARDTQYF
j_call: TRBJ2-3
cdr3_length: 17
clone_size: many
d_call: TRBD2
v_call: TRBV5-1

cdr3_nt: TGCAGTGCGCCGGACAGGGGGCGAAATGAGCAGTTCTTC
cdr3_aa: CSAPDRGRNEQFF
j_call: TRBJ2-1
cdr3_length: 13
clone_size: many
d_call: TRBD1
v_call: TRBV20-1

cdr3_nt: TGTGCCATCAGTGGTACCCTTAACCGGGACAGTCCAGACAATGAGCAGTTCTTC
cdr3_aa: CAISGTLNRDSPDNEQFF
j_call: TRBJ2-1
cdr3_length: 18
clone_size: many
d_call: TRBD1
v_call: TRBV10-3

cdr3_nt: TGTGCCAGCAGGAAGGCGGGGGTTGAGCAGTTCTTC
cdr3_aa: CASRKAGVEQFF
j_call: TRBJ2-1
cdr3_length: 12
clone_size: many
d_call: TRBD2
v_call: TRBV7-2

cdr3_nt: TGTGCCAGCAGTCGGGCGAATGAGCAGTTCTTC
cdr3_aa: CASSRANEQFF
j_call: TRBJ2-1
cdr3_length: 11
clone_size: many
d_call: NA
v_call: TRBV28

cdr3_nt: TGTGCCTCTGCCGCGGGGAAGACTCTCTCGGAGACCCAGTACTTC
cdr3_aa: CASAAGKTLSETQYF
j_call: TRBJ2-5
cdr3_length: 15
clone_size: few
d_call: NA
v_call: TRBV30

cdr3_nt: TGTGCCAGCAGGGACAGGGCCCCTGGAAACACCATATATTTT
cdr3_aa: CASRDRAPGNTIYF
j_call: TRBJ1-3
cdr3_length: 14
clone_size: NA
d_call: TRBD1
v_call: TRBV27